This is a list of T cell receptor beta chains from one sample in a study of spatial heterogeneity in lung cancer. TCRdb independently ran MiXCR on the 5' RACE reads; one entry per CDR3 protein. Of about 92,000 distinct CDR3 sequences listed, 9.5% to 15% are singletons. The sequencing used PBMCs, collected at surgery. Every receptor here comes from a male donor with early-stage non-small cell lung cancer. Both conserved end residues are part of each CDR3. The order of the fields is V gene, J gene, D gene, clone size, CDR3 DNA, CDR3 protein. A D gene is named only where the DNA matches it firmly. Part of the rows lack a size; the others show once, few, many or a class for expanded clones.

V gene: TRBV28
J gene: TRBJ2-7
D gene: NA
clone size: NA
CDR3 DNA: TGTGCCAGCAGTCCACCCGCCCGGGCCCACGAGCAGTACTTC
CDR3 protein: CASSPPARAHEQYF

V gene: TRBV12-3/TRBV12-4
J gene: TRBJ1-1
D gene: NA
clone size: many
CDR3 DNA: TGTGCCAGCAGTAACGGACAGAATTTTAACACTGAAGCTTTCTTT
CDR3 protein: CASSNGQNFNTEAFF

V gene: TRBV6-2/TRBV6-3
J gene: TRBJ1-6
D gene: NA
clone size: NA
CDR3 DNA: TGTGCCAGCAGTTCGACTACTTCTCAGTCACCCCTCCACTTT
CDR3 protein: CASSSTTSQSPLHF

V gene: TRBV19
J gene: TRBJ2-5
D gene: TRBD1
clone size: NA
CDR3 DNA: TGTGCCAGTAGGGGACAGGGGGTCGGAGAGACCCAGTACTTC
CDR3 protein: CASRGQGVGETQYF

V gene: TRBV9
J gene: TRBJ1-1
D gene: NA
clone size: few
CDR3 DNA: TGTGCCAGCAGCGTAGCTTGGGGAAGCACTGAAGCTTTCTTT
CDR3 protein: CASSVAWGSTEAFF

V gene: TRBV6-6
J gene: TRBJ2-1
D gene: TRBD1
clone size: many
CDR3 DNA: TGTGCCAGCACCCGACAGGGGATGGTACGCGAGCAGTTCTTC
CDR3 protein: CASTRQGMVREQFF

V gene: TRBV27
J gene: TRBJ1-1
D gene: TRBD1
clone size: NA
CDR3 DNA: TGTGCCAGCAGTTTATTCTCGACAGGGGCGAGCACTGAAGCTTTCTTT
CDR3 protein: CASSLFSTGASTEAFF

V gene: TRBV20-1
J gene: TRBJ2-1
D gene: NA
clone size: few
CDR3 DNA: TGCAGTGCTAGTTCAGGGTTAGGCTACAATGAGCAGTTCTTC
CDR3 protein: CSASSGLGYNEQFF

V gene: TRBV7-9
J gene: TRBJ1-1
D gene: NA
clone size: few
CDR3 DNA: TGTGCCAGCAGCCCGACACAGAACACTGAAGCTTTCTTT
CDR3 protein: CASSPTQNTEAFF

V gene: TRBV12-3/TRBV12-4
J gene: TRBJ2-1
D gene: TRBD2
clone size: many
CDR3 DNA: TGTGCCAGCAGATATAGCGGGGGAGCTGAGCAGTTCTTC
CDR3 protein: CASRYSGGAEQFF

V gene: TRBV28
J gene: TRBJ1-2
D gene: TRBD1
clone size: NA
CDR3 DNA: TGTGCCAGCAGCTCCGGGACAGGGTTTGGCTACACCTTC
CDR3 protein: CASSSGTGFGYTF

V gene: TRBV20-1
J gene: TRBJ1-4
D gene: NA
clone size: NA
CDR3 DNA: TGCAGTGCCAGACAGCCTATTGCAAGTAATGAAAAACTGTTTTTT
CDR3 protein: CSARQPIASNEKLFF

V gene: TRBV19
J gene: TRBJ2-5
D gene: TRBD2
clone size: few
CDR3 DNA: TGTGCCAGTAGTACCAATCACCTGGGGCGGGGGAGTACCGAAGAGACCCAGTACTTC
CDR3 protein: CASSTNHLGRGSTEETQYF

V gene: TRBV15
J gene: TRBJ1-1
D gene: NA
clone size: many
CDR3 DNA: TGTGCCACCAGCGGCCCAGAGTGGGCAATGAACACTGAAGCTTTCTTT
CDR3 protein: CATSGPEWAMNTEAFF

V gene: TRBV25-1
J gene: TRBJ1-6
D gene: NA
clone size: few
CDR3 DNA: TGTGCCAGCAGCGCTACGGCGGGGACGGCAGCCTATTCACCCCTCCACTTT
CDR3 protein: CASSATAGTAAYSPLHF

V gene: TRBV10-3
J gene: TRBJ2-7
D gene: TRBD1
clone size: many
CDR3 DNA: TGTGCCATCAGTGACCCCGGGACAGGGAGCTCCTACGAGCAGTACTTC
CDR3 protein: CAISDPGTGSSYEQYF

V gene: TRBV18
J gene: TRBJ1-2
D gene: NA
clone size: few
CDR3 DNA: TGTGCCAGCTCACCACCCGGGTATGGCTACACCTTC
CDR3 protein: CASSPPGYGYTF

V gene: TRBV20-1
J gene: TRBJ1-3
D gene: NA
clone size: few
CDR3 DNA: TGCAGTGCTAGCCGGGACGGATTGGGTAACACCATATATTTT
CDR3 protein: CSASRDGLGNTIYF

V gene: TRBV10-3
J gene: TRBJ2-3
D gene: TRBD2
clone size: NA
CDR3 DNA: TGTGCCATCAGTGAGCTAGCGGGGGCCACAGATACGCAGTATTTT
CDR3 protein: CAISELAGATDTQYF

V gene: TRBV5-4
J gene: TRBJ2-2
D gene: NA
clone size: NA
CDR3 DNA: TGTGCCAGCAGCCGAGCAGTGGTCACCGGGGAGCTGTTTTTT
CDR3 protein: CASSRAVVTGELFF

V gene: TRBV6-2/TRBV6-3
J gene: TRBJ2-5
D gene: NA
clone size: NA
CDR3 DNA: TGTGCCAGCAGTTACCCAGACAACCGCGGGACCCAGTACTTC
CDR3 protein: CASSYPDNRGTQYF

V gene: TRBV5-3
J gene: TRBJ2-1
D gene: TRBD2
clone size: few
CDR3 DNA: TGTGCCAGAATCGGCGGGCTAGCGGGAGGAAGCGATGAGCAGTTCTTC
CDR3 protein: CARIGGLAGGSDEQFF

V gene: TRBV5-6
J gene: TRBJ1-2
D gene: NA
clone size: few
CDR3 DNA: TGTGCCAGCAGCTTAGGTGGGCGGTTCTTCTATGGCTACACCTTC
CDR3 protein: CASSLGGRFFYGYTF

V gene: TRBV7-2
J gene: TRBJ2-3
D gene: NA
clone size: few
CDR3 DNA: TGTGCCAGCAGCCTAGGCGGGAAGGCTGCAGATACGCAGTATTTT
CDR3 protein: CASSLGGKAADTQYF

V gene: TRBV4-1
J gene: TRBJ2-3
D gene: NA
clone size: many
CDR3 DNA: TGCGCCAGCAGCCAAGATCTCCGCCTCACAGATACGCAGTATTTT
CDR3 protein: CASSQDLRLTDTQYF

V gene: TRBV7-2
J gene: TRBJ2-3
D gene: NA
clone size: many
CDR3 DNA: TGTGCCAGCAGCTTAGATGGTCAGACTAGCACAGATACGCAGTATTTT
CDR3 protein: CASSLDGQTSTDTQYF

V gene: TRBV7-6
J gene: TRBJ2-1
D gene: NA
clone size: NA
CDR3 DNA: TGTGCCAGCAGCTTAAATACTGTTATGAATGAGCAGTTCTTC
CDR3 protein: CASSLNTVMNEQFF

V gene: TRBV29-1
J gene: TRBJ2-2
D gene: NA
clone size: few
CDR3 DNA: TGCAGCGTTGGTGGGGTATTCGCCGGGGAGCTGTTTTTT
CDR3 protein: CSVGGVFAGELFF

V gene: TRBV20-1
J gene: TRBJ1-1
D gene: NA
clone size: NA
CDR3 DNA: TGCAGTGCTAGTGCCGGGTCGGAAGCTTTCTTT
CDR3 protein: CSASAGSEAFF

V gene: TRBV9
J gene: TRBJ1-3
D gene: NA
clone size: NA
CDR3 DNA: TGTGCCAGCAGCGTAGAGGCAGGGATGGCTGGAAACACCATATATTTT
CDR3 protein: CASSVEAGMAGNTIYF

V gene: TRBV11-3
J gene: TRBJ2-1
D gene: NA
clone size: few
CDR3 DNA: TGTGCCAGCAGCATTACAACGGATGAGCAGTTCTTC
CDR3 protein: CASSITTDEQFF

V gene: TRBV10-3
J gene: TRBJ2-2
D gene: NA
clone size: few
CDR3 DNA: TGTGCCATCAGTGGGGACCTAGCAACGGGGGAGCTGTTTTTT
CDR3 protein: CAISGDLATGELFF

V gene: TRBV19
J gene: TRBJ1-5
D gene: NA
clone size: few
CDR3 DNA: TGTGCCAGTAGTATCTCGGGGGCAAATAGCAATCAGCCCCAGCATTTT
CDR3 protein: CASSISGANSNQPQHF

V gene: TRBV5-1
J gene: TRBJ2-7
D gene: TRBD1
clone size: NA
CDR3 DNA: TGCGCCAGCAGCTTGGAATCGGGGACAGTCTACGAGCAGTACTTC
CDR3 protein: CASSLESGTVYEQYF

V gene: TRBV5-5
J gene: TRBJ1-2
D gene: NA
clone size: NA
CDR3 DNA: TGTGCCAGCAGCATTACCCCTACAGCTAACTATGGCTACACCTTC
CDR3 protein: CASSITPTANYGYTF

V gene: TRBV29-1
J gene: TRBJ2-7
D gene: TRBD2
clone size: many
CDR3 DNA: TGCAGCGTTGGCGGGACTAGCGGGAGTAGCCACGAGCAGTACTTC
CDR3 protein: CSVGGTSGSSHEQYF

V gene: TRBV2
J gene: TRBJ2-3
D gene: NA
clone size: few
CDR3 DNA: TGTGCCAGCAGTGAGGGTGGCAGAGCTAGCACAGATACGCAGTATTTT
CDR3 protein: CASSEGGRASTDTQYF

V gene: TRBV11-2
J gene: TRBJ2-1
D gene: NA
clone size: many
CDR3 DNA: TGTGCCAGCAGTCACCGGGGCCAATACAATGAGCAGTTCTTC
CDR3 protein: CASSHRGQYNEQFF

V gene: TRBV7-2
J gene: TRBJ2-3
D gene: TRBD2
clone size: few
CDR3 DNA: TGTGCCAGCAGCATGGGGGTAGCGGGGGGCACAGATACGCAGTATTTT
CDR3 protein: CASSMGVAGGTDTQYF

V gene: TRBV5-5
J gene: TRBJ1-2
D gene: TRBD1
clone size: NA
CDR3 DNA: TGTGCCAGCAGCTTGGCGACAGGGACTGGCTATGGCTACACCTTC
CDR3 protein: CASSLATGTGYGYTF

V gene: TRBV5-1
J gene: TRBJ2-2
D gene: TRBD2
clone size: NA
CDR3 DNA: TGCGCCAGCAGCTTTGGCGGGAGGTCCCCCGGGGAGCTGTTTTTT
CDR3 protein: CASSFGGRSPGELFF

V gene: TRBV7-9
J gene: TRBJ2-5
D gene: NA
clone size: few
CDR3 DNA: TGTGCCAGCAGCTTAGCCTCAGAAGAGACCCAGTACTTC
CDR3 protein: CASSLASEETQYF

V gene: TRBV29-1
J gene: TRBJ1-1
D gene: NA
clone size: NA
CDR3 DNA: TGCAGCGTTGATCCCATGAACACTGAAGCTTTCTTT
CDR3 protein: CSVDPMNTEAFF

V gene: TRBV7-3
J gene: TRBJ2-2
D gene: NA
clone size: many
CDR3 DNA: TGTGCCAGCAGCCCGGACAGCATGAACATAAATGGGCTGTTTTTT
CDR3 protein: CASSPDSMNINGLFF

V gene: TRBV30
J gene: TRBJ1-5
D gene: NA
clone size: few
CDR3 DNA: TGTGCCTGGAGTGTGGCTTACAATCAGCCCCAGCATTTT
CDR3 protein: CAWSVAYNQPQHF

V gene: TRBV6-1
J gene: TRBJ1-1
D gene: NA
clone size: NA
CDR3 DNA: TGTGCCAGCACCGAAGGGGGTTTTGAAGCTTTCTTT
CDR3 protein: CASTEGGFEAFF

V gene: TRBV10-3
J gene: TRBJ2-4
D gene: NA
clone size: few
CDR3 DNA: TGTGCCATCAGTCCGGGACAATTAGCCAAAAACATTCAGTACTTC
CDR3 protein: CAISPGQLAKNIQYF

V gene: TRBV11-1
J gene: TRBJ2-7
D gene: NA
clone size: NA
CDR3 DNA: TGTGCCAGCAGCGGTAACAGGGTCCCCTACGAGCAGTACTTC
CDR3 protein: CASSGNRVPYEQYF

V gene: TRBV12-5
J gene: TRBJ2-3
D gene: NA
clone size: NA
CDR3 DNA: TGTGCTAGTGGCGCTGAGCGAACTACGCAGTATTTT
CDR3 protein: CASGAERTTQYF

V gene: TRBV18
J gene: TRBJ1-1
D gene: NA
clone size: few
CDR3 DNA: TGTGCCAGCTCATTTTCCGAGCAGAACACTGAAGCTTTCTTT
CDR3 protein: CASSFSEQNTEAFF